The rows below give T cell receptor beta chains drawn from one sample of a study of blood T cells in healthy people across ages. TCRdb itself ran the 5' RACE reads through MiXCR, one entry per CDR3 protein. The sample holds roughly 1,000,000 distinct CDR3 sequences, roughly a quarter seen once. The data were also submitted as part of a second study, on T cells of mothers and their children.

The material sequenced was blood. These receptors all come from a girl aged 2-10 years in good health. Both conserved end residues are part of each CDR3. Each record gives: J gene, clone size, V gene, CDR3 protein. Where a row states a size, it is once, few, many or the class of an expanded clone; other rows omit it.

>NA|few|TRBV6-1
CASGHVILHRGGYNEQFF
>TRBJ2-5|few|TRBV5-6
CASSPPGSGSFSETQYF
>TRBJ2-1|few|TRBV24-1
CATSDFSGKRVDEQFF
>TRBJ1-4|few|TRBV11-3
CASSLDRLGELFF
>TRBJ2-2|few|TRBV12-3/TRBV12-4
CASTPSAGGSGELFF
>TRBJ2-3|NA|TRBV12-3/TRBV12-4
CASSLGPYTQYF
>TRBJ2-1|few|TRBV27
CASSFGLFSGTGGGNEQFF
>TRBJ2-7|few|TRBV6-5
CASSYSTGLSSYEQYF
>TRBJ1-6|NA|TRBV28
CASRLRGYNSPLHF
>TRBJ2-7|NA|TRBV6-2/TRBV6-3
CASRLTRGHEQYF
>TRBJ2-1|few|TRBV4-2
CASSPFDGTGEEDEQFF
>NA|few|TRBV7-3
CASSPGTGDEQFF
>TRBJ2-4|many|TRBV2
CASSAGMDYIQYF
>TRBJ1-1|NA|TRBV2
CASGQVPTEAFF
>TRBJ1-1|few|TRBV15
CAISRDRAHAEAFF
>TRBJ1-5|NA|TRBV6-6
CASSPMEPQHF
>TRBJ2-1|many|TRBV3-1
CASSQLGGNEQFF
>TRBJ2-1|once|TRBV28
CASSFRLTSGIYNEQFF
>TRBJ1-2|few|TRBV29-1
CSVRGYESYGYTF
>TRBJ1-4|NA|TRBV6-5
CASSDRTGEKLFF
>TRBJ1-3|few|TRBV3-1
CASSQDGHSGNTIYF
>TRBJ1-2|NA|TRBV3-1
CASSQTVVEGTALDYGYTF
>TRBJ2-3|NA|TRBV6-2/TRBV6-3
CASSYRGQVGTDTQYF
>TRBJ2-3|few|TRBV4-3
CASRPTVSGGLPDTQYF
>TRBJ2-4|NA|TRBV6-5
CASSWTRRLAKNIQYF
>TRBJ1-1|NA|TRBV29-1
CSAPATEAFF
>TRBJ2-3|few|TRBV10-3
CAISPRTSTDTQYF
>TRBJ1-4|NA|TRBV4-1
CASGRVEKLFF
>TRBJ2-7|few|TRBV7-2
CASSTIRISDEQYF
>NA|few|TRBV20-1
CSARGPDRYNEQFF
>TRBJ2-5|NA|TRBV3-1
CASSPYGFRETQYF
>TRBJ2-1|few|TRBV27
CASSPGLAGAVEQFF
>NA|NA|TRBV28
CASSPLSPYEQYF
>TRBJ1-3|NA|TRBV6-5
CASNYPYHDREGNTIYF
>TRBJ2-5|few|TRBV7-2
CASSLRVTLETQYF
>TRBJ1-2|few|TRBV29-1
CSVEAAVLVGYTF
>TRBJ2-7|once|TRBV5-1
CASSLAILASHEQYF